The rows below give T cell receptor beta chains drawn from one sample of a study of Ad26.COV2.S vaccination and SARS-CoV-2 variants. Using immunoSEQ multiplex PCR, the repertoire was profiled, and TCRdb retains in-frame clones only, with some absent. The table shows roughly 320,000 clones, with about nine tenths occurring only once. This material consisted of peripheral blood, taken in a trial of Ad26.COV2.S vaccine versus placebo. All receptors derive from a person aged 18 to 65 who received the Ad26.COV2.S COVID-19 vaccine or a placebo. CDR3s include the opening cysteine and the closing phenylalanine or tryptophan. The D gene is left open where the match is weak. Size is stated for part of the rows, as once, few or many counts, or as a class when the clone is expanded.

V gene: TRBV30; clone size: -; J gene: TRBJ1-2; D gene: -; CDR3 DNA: TGTGCCTGGGTCCCAGGGGCGGGCTATGGCTACACCTTC; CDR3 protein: CAWVPGAGYGYTF
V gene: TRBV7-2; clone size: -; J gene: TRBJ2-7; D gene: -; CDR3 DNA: TGTGCCAGCAGCACCCAGGACGGGGTCCTTTACGAGCAGTACTTC; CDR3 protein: CASSTQDGVLYEQYF
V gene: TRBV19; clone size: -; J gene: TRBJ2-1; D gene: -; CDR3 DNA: TGTGCCAGTAGTCCTTCCGGGAACTACAATGAGCAGTTCTTC; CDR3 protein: CASSPSGNYNEQFF
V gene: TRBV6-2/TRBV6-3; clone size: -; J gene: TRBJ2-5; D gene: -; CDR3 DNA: TGTGCCAGCAGTTTAAGAGACAGTTATTCGACGGGGACCCAGTACTTC; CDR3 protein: CASSLRDSYSTGTQYF
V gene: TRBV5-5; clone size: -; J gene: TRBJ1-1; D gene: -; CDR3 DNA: TGTGCCAGCAGCTTAGGGGTCATGAACACTGAAGCTTTCTTT; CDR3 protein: CASSLGVMNTEAFF
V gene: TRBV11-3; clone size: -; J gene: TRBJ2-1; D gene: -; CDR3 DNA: TGTGCCAGCAGCTCGGACCTAACTAGGGAGCAGTTCTTC; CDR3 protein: CASSSDLTREQFF
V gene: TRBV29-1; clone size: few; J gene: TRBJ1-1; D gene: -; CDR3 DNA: TGCAGCGTTGCTGGGGGCGCGGCGAACACTGAAGCTTTCTTT; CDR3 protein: CSVAGGAANTEAFF
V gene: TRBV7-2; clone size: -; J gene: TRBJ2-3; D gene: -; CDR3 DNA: TGTGCCAGCAGACCACCGGGGGGCTCGGGAGATACGCAGTATTTT; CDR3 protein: CASRPPGGSGDTQYF
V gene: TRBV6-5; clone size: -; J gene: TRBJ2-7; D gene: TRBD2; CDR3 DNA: TGTGCCAGCATTAGACTAGCGGGGGGAACCTACGAGCAGTACTTC; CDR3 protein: CASIRLAGGTYEQYF
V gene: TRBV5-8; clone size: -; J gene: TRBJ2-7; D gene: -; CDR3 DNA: TGTGCCAGCAGCACAGATTACGAGCAGTACTTC; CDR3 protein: CASSTDYEQYF
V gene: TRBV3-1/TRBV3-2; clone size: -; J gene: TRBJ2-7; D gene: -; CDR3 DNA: TGTGCCAGCAGCCAAGGGAGATACGAGCAGTACTTC; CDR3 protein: CASSQGRYEQYF
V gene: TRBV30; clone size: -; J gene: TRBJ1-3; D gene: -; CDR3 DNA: TGTGCCTGGAGTAGGAACACCATATATTTT; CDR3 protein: CAWSRNTIYF
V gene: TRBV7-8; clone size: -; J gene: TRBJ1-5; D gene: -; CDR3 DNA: TGTGCCAGCAGCTTAGCGTCGCAGGGTGGCAATCAGCCCCAGCATTTT; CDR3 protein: CASSLASQGGNQPQHF
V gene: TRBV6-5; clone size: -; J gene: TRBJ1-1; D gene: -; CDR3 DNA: TGTGCCAGCACCATGGACTTCCGGGACACTGAAGCTTTCTTT; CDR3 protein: CASTMDFRDTEAFF
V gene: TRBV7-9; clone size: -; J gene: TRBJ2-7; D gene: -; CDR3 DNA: TGTGCCAGCAGCCCCCAAGGGGGCTACGAGCAGTACTTC; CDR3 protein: CASSPQGGYEQYF
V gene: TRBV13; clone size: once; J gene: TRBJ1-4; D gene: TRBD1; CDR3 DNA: TGTGCCAGCAGCAGGGACAGGCAGGAACTGTTTTTT; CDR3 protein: CASSRDRQELFF
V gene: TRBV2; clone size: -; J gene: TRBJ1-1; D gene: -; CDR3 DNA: TGTGCCAGCAGCGGTAGACCCCAATGGGGCACTGAAGCTTTCTTT; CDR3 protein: CASSGRPQWGTEAFF
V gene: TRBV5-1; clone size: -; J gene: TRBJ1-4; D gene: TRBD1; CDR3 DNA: TGCGCCAGCAGCGCAGGACAGGTCCGAGAAAAACTGTTTTTT; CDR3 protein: CASSAGQVREKLFF
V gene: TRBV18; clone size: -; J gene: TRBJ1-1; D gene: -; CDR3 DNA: TGTGCCAGCGCCCGTTCAGCCTTGAACACTGAAGCTTTCTTT; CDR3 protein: CASARSALNTEAFF
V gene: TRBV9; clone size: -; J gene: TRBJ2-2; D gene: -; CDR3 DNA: TGTGCCAGCAGCGCCTTCACGACCGGGGAGCTGTTTTTT; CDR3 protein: CASSAFTTGELFF
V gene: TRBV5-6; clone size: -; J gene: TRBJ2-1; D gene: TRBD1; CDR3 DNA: TGTGCCAGCAGCCAGTCAGTGGGGACAGGGGTTTACAATGAGCAGTTCTTC; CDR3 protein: CASSQSVGTGVYNEQFF
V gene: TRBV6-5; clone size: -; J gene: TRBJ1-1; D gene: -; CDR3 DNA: TGTGCCAGCAGCCAAAGGGGTGGCACTGAAGCTTTCTTT; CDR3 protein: CASSQRGGTEAFF
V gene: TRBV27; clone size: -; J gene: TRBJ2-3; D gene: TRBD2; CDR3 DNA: TGTGCCAGCAGTTTCGGGAGGGGGGATACGCAGTATTTT; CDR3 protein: CASSFGRGDTQYF
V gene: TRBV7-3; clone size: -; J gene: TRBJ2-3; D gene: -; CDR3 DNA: TGTGCCAGCAGCGCGGGCAGAGCCGGCGGGTCGGATACGCAGTATTTT; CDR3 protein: CASSAGRAGGSDTQYF
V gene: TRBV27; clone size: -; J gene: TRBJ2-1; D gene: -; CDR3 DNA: TGTGCCAGCAGTGACCCTTTTGTGAATGAGCAGTTCTTC; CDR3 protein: CASSDPFVNEQFF
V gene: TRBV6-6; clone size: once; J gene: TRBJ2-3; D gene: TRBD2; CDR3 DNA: TGTGCCAGCAGTCCACCCGGACTAGCGGGGGCTCTTACAGATACGCAGTATTTT; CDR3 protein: CASSPPGLAGALTDTQYF
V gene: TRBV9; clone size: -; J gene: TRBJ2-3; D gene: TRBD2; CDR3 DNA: TGTGCCAGCAGCCCAAGACTAGCCCAGCTGACAGATACGCAGTATTTT; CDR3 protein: CASSPRLAQLTDTQYF
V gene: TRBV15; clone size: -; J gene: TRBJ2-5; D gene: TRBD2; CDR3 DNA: TGTGCCACCAGCAGAGATCTCGGCGGGGGAGAGACCCAGTACTTC; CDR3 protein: CATSRDLGGGETQYF
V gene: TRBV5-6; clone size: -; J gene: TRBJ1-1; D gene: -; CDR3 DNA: TGTGCCAGCAGCTTGGGGACAGCCCCTGAAGCTTTCTTT; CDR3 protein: CASSLGTAPEAFF
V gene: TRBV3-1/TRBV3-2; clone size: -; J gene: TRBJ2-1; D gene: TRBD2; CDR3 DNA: TGTGCCAGCAGCCAAGACCCCCCGAGTACGGGGGGGCAGTTCTTC; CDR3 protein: CASSQDPPSTGGQFF
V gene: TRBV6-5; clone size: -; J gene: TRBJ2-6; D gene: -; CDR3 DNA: TGTGCCAGCAGTTCCCAGGGCTCTGGGGCCAACGTCCTGACTTTC; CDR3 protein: CASSSQGSGANVLTF
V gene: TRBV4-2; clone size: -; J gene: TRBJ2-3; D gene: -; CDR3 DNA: TGTGCCAGCAGCCAAGAGGGAGATCGAGATACGCAGTATTTT; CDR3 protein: CASSQEGDRDTQYF
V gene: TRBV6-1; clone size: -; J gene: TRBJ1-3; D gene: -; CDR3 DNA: TGTGCCAGCAGTGAAGACCCACCCAGTTGGGGGAGGTTAACTGGAAACACCATATATTTT; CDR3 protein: CASSEDPPSWGRLTGNTIYF
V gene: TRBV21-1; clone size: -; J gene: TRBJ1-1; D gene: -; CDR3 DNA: TGTGCCAGCAGCACCTCCACAGGTACCACTGAAGCTTTCTTT; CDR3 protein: CASSTSTGTTEAFF
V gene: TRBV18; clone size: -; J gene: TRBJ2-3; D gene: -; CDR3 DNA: TGTGCCAGCTCACCCCCGAGCACAGATACGCAGTATTTT; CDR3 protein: CASSPPSTDTQYF
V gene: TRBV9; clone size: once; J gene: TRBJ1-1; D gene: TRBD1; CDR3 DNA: TGTGCCAGCAGCTCACGGACAGGGCTGACTGAAGCTTTCTTT; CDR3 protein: CASSSRTGLTEAFF
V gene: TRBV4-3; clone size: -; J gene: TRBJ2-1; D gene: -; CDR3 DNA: TGCGCCAGCAGCCAAGTACCGGGGGCCGACAATGAGCAGTTCTTC; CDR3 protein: CASSQVPGADNEQFF
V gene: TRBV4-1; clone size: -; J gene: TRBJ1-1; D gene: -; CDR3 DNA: TGCGCCAGCAGCCAAGATTCAGCGAACACTGAAGCTTTCTTT; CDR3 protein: CASSQDSANTEAFF
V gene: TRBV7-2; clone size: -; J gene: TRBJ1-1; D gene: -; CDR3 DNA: TGTGCCAGCAGACCGGGACATGTGAACACTGAAGCTTTCTTT; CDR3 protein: CASRPGHVNTEAFF
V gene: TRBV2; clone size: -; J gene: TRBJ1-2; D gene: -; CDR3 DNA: TGTGCCAGCAGTGCCTCCGGCTATGGCTACACCTTC; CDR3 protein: CASSASGYGYTF
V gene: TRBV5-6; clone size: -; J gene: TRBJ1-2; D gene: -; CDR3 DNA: TGTGCCAGCAGCTTGAGTAGCGGAGGGAACTATGGCTACACCTTC; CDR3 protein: CASSLSSGGNYGYTF
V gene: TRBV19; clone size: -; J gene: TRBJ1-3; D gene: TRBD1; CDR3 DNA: TGTGCCAGTATTGGGCAGGGACAGGGTTCTGGAAACACCATATATTTT; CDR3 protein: CASIGQGQGSGNTIYF
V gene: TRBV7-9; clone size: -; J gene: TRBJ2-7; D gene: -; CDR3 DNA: TGTGCCAGCAGCTTAGAGGGCAACTACGAGCAGTACTTC; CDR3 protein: CASSLEGNYEQYF
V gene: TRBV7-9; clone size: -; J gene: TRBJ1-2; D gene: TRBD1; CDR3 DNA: TGTGCCAGCAGCTCGCCGGGACAGGGGGCGAATGGCTACACCTTC; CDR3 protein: CASSSPGQGANGYTF
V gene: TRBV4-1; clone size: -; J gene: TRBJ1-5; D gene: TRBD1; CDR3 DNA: TGCGCCAGCAGCCATCCCTCGACAGGGAAATCCGGGGGCAATCAGCCCCAGCATTTT; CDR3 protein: CASSHPSTGKSGGNQPQHF
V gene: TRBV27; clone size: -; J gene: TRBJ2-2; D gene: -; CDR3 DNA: TGTGCCAGCATGGACGGGAACACCGGGGAGCTGTTTTTT; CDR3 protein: CASMDGNTGELFF
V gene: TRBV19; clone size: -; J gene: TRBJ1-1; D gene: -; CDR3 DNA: TGTGCCAGTAGTATCTGGGGGCGTGGGGACACTGAAGCTTTCTTT; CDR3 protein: CASSIWGRGDTEAFF
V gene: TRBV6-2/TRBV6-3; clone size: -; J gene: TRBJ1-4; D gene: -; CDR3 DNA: TGTGCCAGCAGTTACAGTGGGCCTGAGGATGAAAAACTGTTTTTT; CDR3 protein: CASSYSGPEDEKLFF
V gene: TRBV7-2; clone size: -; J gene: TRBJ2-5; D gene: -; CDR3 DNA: TGTGCCAGCAGCTCGCTAGGTATCCAAGAGACCCAGTACTTC; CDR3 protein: CASSSLGIQETQYF
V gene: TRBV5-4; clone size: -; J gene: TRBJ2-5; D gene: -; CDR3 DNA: TGTGCCAGCAGCTTACAGTACCAAGAGACCCAGTACTTC; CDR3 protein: CASSLQYQETQYF
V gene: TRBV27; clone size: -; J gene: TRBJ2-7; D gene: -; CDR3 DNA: TGTGCCAGCAGTTCAGCCCGGGCTTCCGGGGTAACCTACGAGCAGTACTTC; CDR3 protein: CASSSARASGVTYEQYF
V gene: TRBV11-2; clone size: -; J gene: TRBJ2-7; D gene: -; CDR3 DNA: TGTGCCAGCAGCTTAGATCGGGGGGCGGGTGTGACAATCGAGCAGTACTTC; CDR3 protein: CASSLDRGAGVTIEQYF
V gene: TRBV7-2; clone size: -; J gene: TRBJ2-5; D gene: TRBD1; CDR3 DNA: TGTGCCAGCAGCTTCACAGGGGCTTGGGAGACCCAGTACTTC; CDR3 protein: CASSFTGAWETQYF